This T cell receptor (beta chain) stems from a study of blood T cell repertoires in COVID-19. Study-level background: From T cells, B-cell-depleted T cells, or PBMCs came the material, which was cDNA or gDNA.

The repertoire was sequenced with immunoSEQ multiplex PCR; TCRdb's copy has only in-frame clones and lacks some. Found here are 65,000 to 90,000 clones, around 90% of them singletons; the top ten hold about 7%. The CDR3 runs 18 residues. After removal of 1 base from V and 2 bases from J, the junction contained 13 bases not matched to a gene. Germline CDR1 and CDR2: WNHNN and SYGVQD (reference sequence). Sample: peripheral blood. The sequence was obtained from a human donor in a cohort sampled during active COVID-19. The chain couples TRBV10-1 to TRBJ2-5; 7 positions agree with TRBD1. The CDR3 region has the DNA TGCGCCAGCAGTGAGTTAGGGACGGGACAGACCAAACAAGAGACCCAGTACTTC. Amino acid sequence: CASSELGTGQTKQETQYF.